The 22 T cell receptor beta chains reported below all come from one sample, sequenced in a study of blood T cell repertoires in COVID-19. Sequencing used immunoSEQ multiplex PCR; TCRdb keeps in-frame clones, though not all of them. The table shows roughly 97,000 clones, with about 89% occurring only once. Sequenced material: peripheral blood. Receptors originate from a man aged 50 to 60 with acute or convalescent COVID-19.

The chain employs TRBV24-1 and TRBJ2-1; D might be TRBD1 (6 bases). The germline V and J ends were trimmed by 4 bases and 1 base, with 7 bases remaining between them. Germline V gives CDR1 KGHDR, CDR2 SFDVKD. There are 14 residues in the CDR3. The CDR3, as DNA: TGTGCCACCAGTGACAGGGGATCCTACAATGAGCAGTTCTTC. This gives the protein CATSDRGSYNEQFF.

The chain is built from TRBV24-1 and TRBJ2-1; unclear D gene. Germline V gene sequence: CDR1 KGHDR, CDR2 SFDVKD. This CDR3 is built from 12 residues. Trimming took 11 bases from V and 2 from J, leaving 9 bases between them. In DNA form, the CDR3 reads TGTGCCAAGTACACGACCTACAATGAGCAGTTCTTC. It is translated as CAKYTTYNEQFF.

This clone was counted only a few times. The chain is built from TRBV7-9 and TRBJ1-2, with 7 bases identical to TRBD1. Germline values: CDR1 SEHNR, CDR2 FQNEAQ (reference sequence). The length of the CDR3 is 15 residues. The V and J ends lost 5 bases and 7 bases, in that order; junction bases with no gene match: 13. The CDR3 reads CASSLTDRDSAGYTF. The CDR3 coding sequence is TGTGCCAGCAGCCTCACTGACAGGGACTCGGCTGGCTACACCTTC.

The V gene is TRBV12-3 or TRBV12-4, the J gene TRBJ1-1, with 10 positions matching TRBD1. This CDR3 contains 13 residues. The V and J ends lost 6 bases and 10 bases, in that order; junction bases with no gene match: 8. CDR3 loop: CASSLVRQGAAFF. In nucleotides, the CDR3 is TGTGCCAGCAGCCTCGTAAGACAGGGGGCAGCTTTCTTT.

A single count supports this clone. The chain couples TRBV5-1 to TRBJ2-1, with 11 bases aligning to TRBD2. This CDR3 is 15 amino acids long. CDR1 is SGHRS, CDR2 YFSETQ, per germline. Trimming took 0 bases from V and 7 from J; bases not matched to a gene: 3. The CDR3 nucleotides read TGCGCCAGCAGCTTGGCGACTAGCGGGATTAATGAGCAGTTCTTC. The encoded protein is CASSLATSGINEQFF.

This chain links TRBV6-5 with TRBJ2-7; possible D gene TRBD2, 6 bases. There are 14 residues in the CDR3. The germline V gene has CDR1 MNHEY and CDR2 SVGAGI. V lost 6 bases and J lost 7, with 19 bases in between. The CDR3 DNA reads as TGTGCCAGCAGCAACGGGCCCTCGCGGGGTGAGCAGTACTTC. It encodes CASSNGPSRGEQYF.

V gene TRBV4-1 combines with J gene TRBJ2-7, with D possibly being TRBD2 (6 bases). The CDR3 contains 14 residues. Germline CDR1 reads MGHRA; CDR2 reads YSYEKL. V was cut by 6 bases and J by 0 bases, with 12 bases left in between. CDR3 DNA: TGCGCCAGCAGGCGGGACGGTAGCTCCTACGAGCAGTACTTC. It yields the protein CASRRDGSSYEQYF.

This chain joins TRBV28 and TRBJ2-5; possible D gene TRBD2, 6 bases. Trimming pared 3 bases from V and 0 bases from J, leaving 17 bases between. CDR1 MDHEN and CDR2 SYDVKM come from the germline V gene. CDR3 length: 17 residues. CDR3 region: CASSLGRNTRNQETQYF. Written as DNA, the CDR3 is TGTGCCAGCAGTTTGGGGAGGAACACCCGGAACCAAGAGACCCAGTACTTC.

This clone was seen ten or more times. V usage is TRBV19 and J usage is TRBJ2-7; 7 positions match TRBD1. V trimming: 4 bases; J trimming: 3 bases; junction bases outside the gene matches: 6. The CDR3 spans 14 residues. The germline V gene encodes CDR1 LNHDA and CDR2 SQIVND (reference sequence). The CDR3 spells CASSNPGQNYEQYF. CDR3 coding DNA: TGTGCCAGTAGTAACCCGGGACAGAACTACGAGCAGTACTTC.

The chain carries TRBV5-6 and TRBJ1-1; TRBD1 matches at 7 bases. Germline CDR1 and CDR2: SGHDT and YYEEEE. The trim removed 4 bases at V and 1 base at J, leaving 7 bases unmatched. The CDR3 extends over 15 amino acids. CDR3 sequence: CASSRLHRGNTEAFF. DNA for the CDR3: TGTGCCAGCAGCCGACTACACAGGGGGAACACTGAAGCTTTCTTT.

This chain connects TRBV20-1 to TRBJ2-7, with 10 bases matching TRBD2. The CDR3 length is 13 residues. V lost 3 bases, J lost 3 bases, and 2 bases stayed unmatched. Germline CDR1 DFQATT, CDR2 SNEGSKA (reference sequence). Here the CDR3 DNA reads TGCAGTGCTAGTACTAGCGGGAACTACGAGCAGTACTTC. It is translated as CSASTSGNYEQYF.

In DNA form, the CDR3 reads TGTGCCAGTAGTTCCCTGGCCAACACCGGGGAGCTGTTTTTT. Encoded protein: CASSSLANTGELFF. This rearrangement joins TRBV19 to TRBJ2-2; D unresolved. This CDR3 has 14 residues. V was clipped by 5 bases and J by 2 bases, with 9 bases between them. Per the germline V gene, CDR1 is LNHDA and CDR2 is SQIVND (reference sequence).

The chain joins TRBV12-3 or TRBV12-4 to TRBJ2-3; D ambiguous. The CDR3 runs 12 residues. Trimming left V 5 bases short and J 11 bases short, with 14 bases between. The chain's CDR3 is CASSPLVREQYF. The CDR3 nucleotides are TGTGCCAGCAGTCCACTCGTACGCGAGCAGTATTTT.

The J gene is TRBJ1-6, the V gene TRBV12-3 or TRBV12-4; unclear D gene. The length of the CDR3 is 12 residues. V lost 8 bases and J 6 bases, leaving 8 bases between the germline ends. The CDR3 here is CASAVSNSPLHF. CDR3 sequence (DNA): TGTGCCAGCGCGGTATCTAATTCACCCCTCCACTTT.

The rearrangement joins TRBV2 to TRBJ2-7; D remains unclear. The germline V and J ends were trimmed by 5 bases and 0 bases, with 5 bases remaining between them. Germline V CDR1 and CDR2: SNHLY, FYNNEI. The CDR3 has 12 residues. The CDR3 DNA follows: TGTGCCAGCAGTCTCGTCTCCTACGAGCAGTACTTC. It yields the protein CASSLVSYEQYF.

This clone occurred a few times. The chain is built from TRBV28 and TRBJ2-1; 9 bases match TRBD1. J was trimmed by 7 bases and V by 6 bases; bases with no gene match: 7. Germline values: CDR1 MDHEN, CDR2 SYDVKM. The CDR3 runs 14 residues. The DNA of the CDR3 is TGTGCCAGCAGAGACGAGACAGGGGGGAATGAGCAGTTCTTC. This codes for CASRDETGGNEQFF.

This clone was observed once. The chain employs TRBV11-3 and TRBJ2-5, with 8 nucleotides matching TRBD2. V dropped 1 base and J dropped 5; count of bases not matched to a gene: 6. Looked up from germline, CDR1 is SGHNT and CDR2 is YENEEA. The CDR3 extends over 15 amino acids. The CDR3 protein is CASSLGGTREETQYF. The CDR3 DNA is TGTGCCAGCAGCTTAGGGGGGACTAGAGAGGAGACCCAGTACTTC.

The gene calls are TRBV18 and TRBJ1-2, with 12 bases identical to TRBD1. From germline, CDR1 is KGHSH and CDR2 LQKENI. The length of the CDR3 is 15 residues. V trimming: 3 bases; J trimming: 8 bases; junction bases outside the gene matches: 7. The CDR3: CASSPSGTGGEGYTF. CDR3 in DNA: TGTGCCAGCTCACCCTCCGGGACAGGGGGCGAAGGCTACACCTTC.

The rearrangement joins TRBV24-1 to TRBJ1-1; a weak D match, TRBD1 (5 bases). Trimming took off 4 bases at V and 0 bases at J, with 14 bases between the two ends. Germline assignment: CDR1 KGHDR and CDR2 SFDVKD. This CDR3 is 16 amino acids long. The CDR3 nucleotides are TGTGCCACCAGTGACTACAGGTTTACTATGAACACTGAAGCTTTCTTT. This codes for CATSDYRFTMNTEAFF.

This rearrangement joins TRBV9 to TRBJ2-3; 7 nucleotides agree with TRBD2. This CDR3 has 15 amino acids. Germline values: CDR1 SGDLS, CDR2 YYNGEE. The V and J ends lost 4 bases and 1 base, in that order; junction bases with no gene match: 6. CDR3 in DNA: TGTGCCAGCAGCCCGGCGGGAGCCCGCACAGATACGCAGTATTTT. It translates to CASSPAGARTDTQYF.

The gene calls are TRBV24-1 and TRBJ2-1, with D uncertain. V was shortened by 4 bases and J by 4 bases, with 10 bases between the two germline ends. Germline loops: CDR1 KGHDR, CDR2 SFDVKD. CDR3 size: 14 residues. Here the CDR3 reads CATSDRNIYNEQFF. The CDR3 DNA sequence: TGTGCCACCAGTGACAGAAATATATACAATGAGCAGTTCTTC.

The J gene is TRBJ1-1, the V gene TRBV7-9; D is unresolved. V was shortened by 7 bases and J by 2 bases, with 17 bases between the two germline ends. Germline V gene data show CDR1 as SEHNR and CDR2 as FQNEAQ (reference sequence). The length of the CDR3 is 15 residues. This CDR3 reads CASTNGRGANTEAFF. In nucleotides, the CDR3 is TGTGCCAGCACCAACGGGAGAGGAGCAAACACTGAAGCTTTCTTT.